This TCR beta chain was retrieved from a study of CD8+CD57+ T cells in acquired aplastic anemia. Study-wide context: Average DNA yield from sorted CD4+ and CD8+ cells was about 2.9 ug.

TCR beta VDJ and CDR3 were profiled, and genomic DNA was the template. TCRdb used MiXCR to reprocess the reads, holding one entry per CDR3 protein. The repertoire consists of approximately 380,000 distinct CDR3 sequences, with approximately 70% occurring once and the leading ten covering 3% to 5%. Findings and caveats of the study: Patient and control CD8+ Simpson's diversity was not significantly different. The same twenty-nine CD8+ CDR3 sequences occurred in patients and in controls.

The V gene's germline CDR1 is SGDLS and CDR2 YYNGEE. Inclusive of both ends, the CDR3 amounts to 13 amino acids. Comment on this clonotype: Its antigen remains unidentified. Lacking the conserved final phenylalanine or tryptophan, this CDR3 likely reflects a read error. No DNA is shown, since the ends of the CDR3 on it are uncertain; the CDR3 is the one TCRdb lists.

The chain employs TRBV9 and TRBJ2-7; the table's D call, TRBD1, has no DNA check behind it. Sequencing input: sorted CD4+, CD8+, or CD8+CD57+ T cells (not recorded which) from PBMCs. The receptor's source is a human donor in good health, serving as a control. The CDR3 loop reads CASSASGGNTEYL.